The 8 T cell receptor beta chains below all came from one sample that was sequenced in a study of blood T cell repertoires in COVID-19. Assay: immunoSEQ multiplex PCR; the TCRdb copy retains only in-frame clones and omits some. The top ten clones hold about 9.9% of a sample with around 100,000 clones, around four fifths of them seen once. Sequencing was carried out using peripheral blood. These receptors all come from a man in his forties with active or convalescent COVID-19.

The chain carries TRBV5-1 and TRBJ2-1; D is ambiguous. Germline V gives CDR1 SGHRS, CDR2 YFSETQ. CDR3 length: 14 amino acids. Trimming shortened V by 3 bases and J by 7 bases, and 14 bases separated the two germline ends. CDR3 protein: CASSSRSAENEQFF. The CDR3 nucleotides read TGCGCCAGCAGCTCCAGATCCGCGGAGAATGAGCAGTTCTTC.

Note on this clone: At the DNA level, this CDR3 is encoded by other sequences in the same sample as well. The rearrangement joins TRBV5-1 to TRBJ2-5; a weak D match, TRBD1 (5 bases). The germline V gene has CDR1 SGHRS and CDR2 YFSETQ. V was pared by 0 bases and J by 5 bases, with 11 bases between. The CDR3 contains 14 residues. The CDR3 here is CASSLGGLGETQYF. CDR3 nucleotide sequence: TGCGCCAGCAGCTTGGGGGGCCTTGGGGAGACCCAGTACTTC.

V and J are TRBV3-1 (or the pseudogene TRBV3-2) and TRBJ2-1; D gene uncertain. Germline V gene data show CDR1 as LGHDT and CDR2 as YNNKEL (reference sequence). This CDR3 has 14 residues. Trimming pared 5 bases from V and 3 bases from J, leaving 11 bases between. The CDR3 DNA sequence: TGTGCCAGCAGCTTAGACATGGGCTACAATGAGCAGTTCTTC. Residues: CASSLDMGYNEQFF.

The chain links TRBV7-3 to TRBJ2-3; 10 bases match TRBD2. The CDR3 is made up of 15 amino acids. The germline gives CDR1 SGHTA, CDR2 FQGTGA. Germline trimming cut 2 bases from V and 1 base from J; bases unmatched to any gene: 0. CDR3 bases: TGTGCCAGCAGCTTACTAGCGGGGGGCACAGATACGCAGTATTTT. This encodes CASSLLAGGTDTQYF.

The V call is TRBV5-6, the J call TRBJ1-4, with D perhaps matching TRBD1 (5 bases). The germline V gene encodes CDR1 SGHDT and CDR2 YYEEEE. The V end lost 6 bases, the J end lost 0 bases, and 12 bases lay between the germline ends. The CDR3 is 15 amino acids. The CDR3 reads CASTRGGATNEKLFF. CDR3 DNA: TGTGCCAGCACCCGCGGGGGGGCAACTAATGAAAAACTGTTTTTT.

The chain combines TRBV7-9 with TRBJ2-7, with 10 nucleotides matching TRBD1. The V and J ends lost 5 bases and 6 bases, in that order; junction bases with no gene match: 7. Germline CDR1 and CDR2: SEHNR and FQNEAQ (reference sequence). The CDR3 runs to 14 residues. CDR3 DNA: TGTGCCAGCAGCCCTGGACAGGGGGAGGGCGAGCAGTACTTC. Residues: CASSPGQGEGEQYF.

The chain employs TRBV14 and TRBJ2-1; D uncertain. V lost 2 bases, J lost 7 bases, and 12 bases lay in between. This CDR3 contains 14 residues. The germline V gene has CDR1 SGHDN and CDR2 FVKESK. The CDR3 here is CASSQQPLGNEQFF. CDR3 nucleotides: TGTGCCAGCAGCCAACAGCCCCTCGGGAATGAGCAGTTCTTC.

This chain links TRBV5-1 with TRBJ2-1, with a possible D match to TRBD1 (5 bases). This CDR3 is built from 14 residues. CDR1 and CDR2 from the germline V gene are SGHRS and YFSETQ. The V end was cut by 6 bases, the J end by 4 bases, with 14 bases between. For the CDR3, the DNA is TGCGCCAGCACCCAGGGTGGCGGTTACAATGAGCAGTTCTTC. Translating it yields CASTQGGGYNEQFF.